There are a few counts of the clone carrying this T cell receptor beta chain. Germline CDR1 MNHEY, CDR2 SVGAGI. The CDR3 loop spans 15 amino acids. Trimming cost V 5 bases and J 1 base, with 15 bases left between them. This entry is derived from a study of cytomegalovirus exposure and HLA in healthy donors. In the PCR, 60 Vbeta and 13 Jbeta primers were used. The repertoire was sequenced with immunoSEQ multiplex PCR; TCRdb's copy has only in-frame clones and lacks some. The sample shows 95,000 to 150,000 clones, over 60% of them seen only once. The chain recombines TRBV6-5 with TRBJ2-7; D perhaps matches TRBD1 (5 bases). This TCR derives from a woman aged 35 to 49 in good health and CMV-seropositive. Sequences were obtained from PBMCs. CDR3 residues: CASSLVQGGSYEQYF. As DNA, the CDR3 is TGTGCCAGCAGTCTTGTCCAGGGTGGTTCCTACGAGCAGTACTTC.